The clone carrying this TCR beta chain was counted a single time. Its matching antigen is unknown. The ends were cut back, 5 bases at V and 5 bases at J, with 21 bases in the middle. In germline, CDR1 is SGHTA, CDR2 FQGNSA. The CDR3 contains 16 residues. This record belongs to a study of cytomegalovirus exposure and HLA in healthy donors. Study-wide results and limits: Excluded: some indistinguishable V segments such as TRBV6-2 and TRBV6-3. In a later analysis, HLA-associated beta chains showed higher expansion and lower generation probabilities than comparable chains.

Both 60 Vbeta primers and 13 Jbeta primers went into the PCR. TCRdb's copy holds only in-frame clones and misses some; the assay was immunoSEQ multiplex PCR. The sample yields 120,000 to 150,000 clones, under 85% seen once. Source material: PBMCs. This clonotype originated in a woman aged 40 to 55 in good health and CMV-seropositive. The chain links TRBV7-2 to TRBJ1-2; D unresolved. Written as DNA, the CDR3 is TGTGCCAGCAGCCTACGAGCCCCTCAATCTTCATATGGCTACACCTTC. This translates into CASSLRAPQSSYGYTF.